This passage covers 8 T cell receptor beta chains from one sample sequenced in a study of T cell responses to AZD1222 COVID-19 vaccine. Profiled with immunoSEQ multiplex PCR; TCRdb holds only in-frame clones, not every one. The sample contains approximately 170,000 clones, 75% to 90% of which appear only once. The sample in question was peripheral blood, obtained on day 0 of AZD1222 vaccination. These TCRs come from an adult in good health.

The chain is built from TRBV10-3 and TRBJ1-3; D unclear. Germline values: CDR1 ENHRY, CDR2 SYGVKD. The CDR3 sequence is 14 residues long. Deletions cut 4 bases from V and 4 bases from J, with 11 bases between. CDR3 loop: CAISVGSFGNTIYF. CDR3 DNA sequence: TGTGCCATCAGTGTAGGAAGTTTCGGAAACACCATATATTTT.

For the CDR3, the DNA is TGTGCCAGCAGTGAATATCCCAGCACAGATACGCAGTATTTT. This translates into CASSEYPSTDTQYF. The chain has TRBV2 and TRBJ2-3; D remains ambiguous. CDR3 size: 14 residues. V was trimmed by 2 bases and J by 0 bases, leaving 6 bases between them. Germline CDR1 SNHLY, CDR2 FYNNEI.

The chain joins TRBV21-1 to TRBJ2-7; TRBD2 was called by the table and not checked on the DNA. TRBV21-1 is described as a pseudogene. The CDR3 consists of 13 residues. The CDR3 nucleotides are TGTGCCAGCAGCACCCGGGACTCCTACGAGCAGTACTTC. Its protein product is CASSTRDSYEQYF.

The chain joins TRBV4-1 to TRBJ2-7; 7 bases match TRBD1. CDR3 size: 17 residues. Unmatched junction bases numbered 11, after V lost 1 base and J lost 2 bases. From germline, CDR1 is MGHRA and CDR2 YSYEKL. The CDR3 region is CASSQAPGTDDTYEQYF. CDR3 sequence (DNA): TGCGCCAGCAGCCAAGCTCCCGGGACAGATGATACCTACGAGCAGTACTTC.

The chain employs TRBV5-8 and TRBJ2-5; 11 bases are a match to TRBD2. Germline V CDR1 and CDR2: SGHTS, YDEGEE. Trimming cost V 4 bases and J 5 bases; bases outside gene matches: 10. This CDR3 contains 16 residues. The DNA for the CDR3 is TGTGCCAGCAGCCATGGGACTAGCGGAAGGAGCGAGACCCAGTACTTC. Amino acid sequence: CASSHGTSGRSETQYF.

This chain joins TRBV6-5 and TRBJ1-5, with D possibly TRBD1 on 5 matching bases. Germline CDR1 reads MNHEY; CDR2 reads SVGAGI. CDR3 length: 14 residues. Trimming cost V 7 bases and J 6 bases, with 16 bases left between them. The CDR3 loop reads CASTRDRFVQPQHF. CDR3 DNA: TGTGCCAGCACTAGGGACCGATTCGTTCAGCCCCAGCATTTT.

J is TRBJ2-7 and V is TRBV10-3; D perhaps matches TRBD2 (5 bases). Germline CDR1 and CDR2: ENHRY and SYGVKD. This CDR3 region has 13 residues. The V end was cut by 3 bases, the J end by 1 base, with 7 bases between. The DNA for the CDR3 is TGTGCCATCAGTGATTCGGGGTCCTACGAGCAGTACTTC. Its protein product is CAISDSGSYEQYF.

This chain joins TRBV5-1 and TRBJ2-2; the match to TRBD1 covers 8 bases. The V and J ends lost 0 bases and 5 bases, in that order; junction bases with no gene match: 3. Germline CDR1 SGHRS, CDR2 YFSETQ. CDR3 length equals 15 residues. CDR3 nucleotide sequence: TGCGCCAGCAGCTTGGAACAGGGGGGTACCGGGGAGCTGTTTTTT. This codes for CASSLEQGGTGELFF.